This T cell receptor beta chain was sequenced in a study of metastatic and nonmetastatic thyroid tumors. Ahead of thyroid surgery, no patient had received treatment of any kind. This clone was found many times. In the original processing: A distant-metastasis classifier for papillary thyroid cancer was built using CDR3 differences across clinicopathological groups. TCRdb re-called the PCR reads with MiXCR. The V and J calls and clone size are TCRdb's, not the authors'. The sample shows about 93,000 clones, roughly 13% of them seen only once. Source material: blood. The sequence derives from a female donor with papillary thyroid cancer or a benign thyroid nodule (not recorded which). Some clones in this sample may be carry-over from other donors' samples.

The CDR3 protein is CASSYSDILSGNTIYF. The CDR3 coding sequence is TGTGCCAGCAGTTACTCCGACATACTCTCTGGAAACACCATATATTTT. The rearrangement uses TRBV6-5 and TRBJ1-3; D is unclear. This CDR3 comprises 16 residues. Trimming took 0 bases from V and 0 from J, leaving 9 bases between them. Germline CDR1 reads MNHEY; CDR2 reads SVGAGI.